Each of the 18 T cell receptor beta chains below was sequenced from the same sample in a study of T cells in localized non-small cell lung cancer. Profiled with immunoSEQ multiplex PCR; TCRdb holds only in-frame clones, not every one. The sample carries under 25,000 clones, about nine tenths recorded once. The sample here was peripheral blood, taken before any cancer treatment. Source of these receptors: a man aged 40-75 years with stage I squamous cell lung carcinoma.

This chain connects TRBV18 to TRBJ2-7, with 7 positions matching TRBD1. The ends lost 3 bases at V and 2 bases at J; junction bases unmatched: 1. The length of the CDR3 is 13 residues. Germline V lookup: CDR1 KGHSH, CDR2 LQKENI. CDR3 sequence: CASSPDRTYEQYF. The DNA for the CDR3 is TGTGCCAGCTCACCGGACAGGACCTACGAGCAGTACTTC.

The chain recombines TRBV30 with TRBJ1-5; D remains unclear. Germline loops: CDR1 GTSNPN, CDR2 SVGIG (reference sequence). This CDR3 spans 13 amino acids. Trimming pared 3 bases from V and 2 bases from J, leaving 8 bases between. CDR3 DNA: TGTGCCTGGAGCCAAAGGGGCAATCAGCCCCAGCATTTT. It is translated as CAWSQRGNQPQHF.

The chain employs TRBV5-4 and TRBJ2-7; either TRBD1 or TRBD2 may supply D (6 bases each). The CDR3 sequence is 15 residues long. From germline, CDR1 is SGHNT and CDR2 YYREEE (reference sequence). The CDR3 region is CASGLIGGLSDEQYF. CDR3 nucleotides: TGTGCTAGCGGACTCATAGGGGGGCTTTCGGACGAGCAGTACTTC.

This chain uses TRBV18 with TRBJ2-2; 8 bases match TRBD1. The germline gives CDR1 KGHSH, CDR2 LQKENI. The CDR3 contains 15 residues. The ends lost 6 bases at V and 0 bases at J; junction bases unmatched: 3. The CDR3 coding sequence is TGTGCCAGCTCGTGGGGACAGGCGAACACCGGGGAGCTGTTTTTT. It translates to CASSWGQANTGELFF. Looking up the rest from reference TRBV18 and TRBJ2-2 gives the full variable domain: NAGVMQNPRHLVRRRGQEARLRCSPMKGHSHVYWYRQLPEEGLKFMVYLQKENIIDESGMPKERFSAEFPKEGPSILRIQQVVRGDSAAYFCASSWGQANTGELFFGEGSRLTVL.

This sequence joins TRBV19 and TRBJ1-5, with D perhaps TRBD1 (5 bases). The germline V gene has CDR1 LNHDA and CDR2 SQIVND (reference sequence). Trimming stripped 1 base from V and 2 bases from J, with 9 bases between. The CDR3 extends over 15 amino acids. The CDR3 sequence is CASSIVQGGNQPQHF. In DNA form, the CDR3 reads TGTGCCAGTAGTATAGTGCAGGGTGGCAATCAGCCCCAGCATTTT.

The V gene is TRBV28, the J gene TRBJ1-6; D remains ambiguous. This CDR3 is built from 12 residues. Germline V gives CDR1 MDHEN, CDR2 SYDVKM. V lost 5 bases, J lost 18 bases, and 17 bases lay in between. For the CDR3, the DNA is TGTGCCAGCAGTCGAACTGGAATCTCGTCCCACTTT. Its protein is CASSRTGISSHF. Combining the CDR3 with reference TRBV28 and TRBJ1-6 gives the whole variable domain DVKVTQSSRYLVKRTGEKVFLECVQDMDHENMFWYRQDPGLGLRLIYFSYDVKMKEKGDIPEGYSVSREKKERFSLILESASTNQTSMYLCASSRTGISSHFGNGTRLTVT.

This chain connects TRBV2 to TRBJ1-2, with 8 bases identical to TRBD1. This CDR3 comprises 12 residues. V dropped 5 bases and J dropped 5; count of bases not matched to a gene: 1. Germline V lookup: CDR1 SNHLY, CDR2 FYNNEI. The chain's CDR3 is CASSRTGYGYTF. CDR3 nucleotide sequence: TGTGCCAGCAGTAGGACAGGGTATGGCTACACCTTC.

This clone was seen just once. The V gene is TRBV30, the J gene TRBJ1-4; the match to TRBD1 covers 8 bases. Germline loops: CDR1 GTSNPN, CDR2 SVGIG (reference sequence). J gave up 5 bases and V 4 bases, and 3 bases lay outside the gene matches. The CDR3 is 13 residues long. The chain's CDR3 is CAWKGQANEKLFF. CDR3 DNA sequence: TGTGCCTGGAAGGGACAGGCGAATGAAAAACTGTTTTTT.

The chain is built from TRBV27 and TRBJ2-1, with TRBD1 matching 11 bases. V was pared by 11 bases and J by 3 bases, with 6 bases of the junction left unmatched. The germline CDR1 and CDR2 sequences are MNHEY and SMNVEV (reference sequence). This CDR3 spans 14 amino acids. CDR3 sequence: CAVGQGAGYNEQFF. The DNA for the CDR3 is TGTGCCGTAGGACAGGGGGCCGGCTACAATGAGCAGTTCTTC.

This chain links TRBV5-8 with TRBJ2-5; no definite D call. V was trimmed by 4 bases and J by 4 bases, leaving 14 bases between them. The CDR3 runs to 14 residues. Germline CDR1 is SGHTS and CDR2 is YDEGEE. The CDR3 region has the DNA TGTGCCAGCAGCATTTCAGTGGCTGGAGAGACCCAGTACTTC. Its protein is CASSISVAGETQYF.

This chain connects TRBV30 to TRBJ1-4; 10 bases are shared with TRBD1. The germline CDR1 and CDR2 sequences are GTSNPN and SVGIG (reference sequence). J was trimmed by 7 bases and V by 5 bases; bases with no gene match: 7. The CDR3 sequence is 14 residues long. For the CDR3, the DNA is TGTGCCTGGGCGACAGGGGGCTCAAGTGAAAAACTGTTTTTT. This translates into CAWATGGSSEKLFF.

The V gene is TRBV7-9, the J gene TRBJ2-7; 7 positions agree with TRBD1. This CDR3 spans 16 amino acids. In germline, CDR1 is SEHNR, CDR2 FQNEAQ (reference sequence). V trimming: 1 base; J trimming: 4 bases; junction bases outside the gene matches: 10. The CDR3 DNA follows: TGTGCCAGCAGCTTAGGATTCGGGACAGCGATTTACGAGCAGTACTTC. This encodes CASSLGFGTAIYEQYF. Based on the CDR3 plus reference TRBV7-9 and TRBJ2-7, the full variable domain is DTGVSQNPRHKITKRGQNVTFRCDPISEHNRLYWYRQTLGQGPEFLTYFQNEAQLEKSRLLSDRFSAERPKGSFSTLEIQRTEQGDSAMYLCASSLGFGTAIYEQYFGPGTRLTVT.

The V call is TRBV19, the J call TRBJ1-5, with D possibly being TRBD1 (5 bases). V lost 5 bases and J 5 bases, leaving 13 bases between the germline ends. The CDR3 sequence is 14 residues long. Germline loops: CDR1 LNHDA, CDR2 SQIVND (reference sequence). As DNA, the CDR3 is TGTGCCAGTAGTCCCGGGGGTGGCGATCAGCCCCAGCATTTT. Translated, it gives CASSPGGGDQPQHF.

J is TRBJ1-2 and V is TRBV2, with D perhaps matching TRBD1 (6 bases). Germline assignment: CDR1 SNHLY and CDR2 FYNNEI. V lost 7 bases, J lost 4 bases, and 19 bases lay in between. The CDR3 length is 15 residues. CDR3 sequence reads: CASKPGRGPAYGYTF. In nucleotides, the CDR3 is TGTGCCAGCAAACCGGGGCGGGGGCCGGCCTATGGCTACACCTTC.

The V and J genes are TRBV5-5 and TRBJ1-1, with no clear D. This CDR3 spans 13 amino acids. V gave up 3 bases and J gave up 5 bases, with 11 bases separating them. Germline V CDR1 and CDR2: SGHKS, YYEKEE (reference sequence). CDR3 in amino acids: CASSSWMGTEAFF. CDR3 bases: TGTGCCAGCAGCTCTTGGATGGGTACTGAAGCTTTCTTT.

V usage is TRBV5-1 and J usage is TRBJ2-2, with 9 positions matching TRBD1. V shed 3 bases, J shed 3 bases, and the junction held 6 bases outside the gene matches. CDR1 is SGHRS, CDR2 YFSETQ, per germline. This CDR3 spans 16 amino acids. CDR3 nucleotides: TGCGCCAGCAGCTGGGGGGACAGGGATTACACCGGGGAGCTGTTTTTT. It specifies CASSWGDRDYTGELFF.

J is TRBJ1-5 and V is TRBV19; D not certain. The CDR3 contains 14 residues. V was trimmed by 3 bases and J by 7 bases, leaving 13 bases between them. The germline gives CDR1 LNHDA, CDR2 SQIVND (reference sequence). The CDR3 spells CASSIRPTEQPQHF. CDR3 DNA sequence: TGTGCCAGTAGTATTAGGCCTACAGAGCAGCCCCAGCATTTT.

V and J are TRBV6-1 and TRBJ2-7; no firm D call. The CDR3 has 14 residues. The germline V gene has CDR1 MNHNS and CDR2 SASEGT. V shed 0 bases and J shed 2 bases, with 8 bases lying between them. CDR3 coding DNA: TGTGCCAGCAGTGAAGCGCTGGTGACCTACGAGCAGTACTTC. Protein: CASSEALVTYEQYF.